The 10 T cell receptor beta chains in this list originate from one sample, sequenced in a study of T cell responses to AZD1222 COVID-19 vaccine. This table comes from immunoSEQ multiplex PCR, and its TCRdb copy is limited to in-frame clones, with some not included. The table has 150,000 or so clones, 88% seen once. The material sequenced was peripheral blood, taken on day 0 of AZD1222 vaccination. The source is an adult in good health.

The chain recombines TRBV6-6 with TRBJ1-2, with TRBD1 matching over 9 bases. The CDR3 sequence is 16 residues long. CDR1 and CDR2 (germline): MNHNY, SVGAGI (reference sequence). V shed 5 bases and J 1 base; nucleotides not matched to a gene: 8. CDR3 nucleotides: TGTGCCAGCAGTGGGGGAGGACAGGGGAATAACTATGGCTACACCTTC. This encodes CASSGGGQGNNYGYTF.

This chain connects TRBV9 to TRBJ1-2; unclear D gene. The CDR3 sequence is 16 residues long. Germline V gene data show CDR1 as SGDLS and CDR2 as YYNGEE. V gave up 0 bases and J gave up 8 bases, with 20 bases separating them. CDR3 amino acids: CASSVDPPVSFNGYTF. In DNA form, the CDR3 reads TGTGCCAGCAGCGTAGATCCGCCGGTTTCGTTTAACGGCTACACCTTC.

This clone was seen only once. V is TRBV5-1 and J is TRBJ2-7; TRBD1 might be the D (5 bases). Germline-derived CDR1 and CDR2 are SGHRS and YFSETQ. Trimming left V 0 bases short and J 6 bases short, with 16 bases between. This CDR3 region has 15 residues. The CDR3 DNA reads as TGCGCCAGCAGCTTGGATTGGACACTCTTTTCCGAGCAGTACTTC. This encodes CASSLDWTLFSEQYF.

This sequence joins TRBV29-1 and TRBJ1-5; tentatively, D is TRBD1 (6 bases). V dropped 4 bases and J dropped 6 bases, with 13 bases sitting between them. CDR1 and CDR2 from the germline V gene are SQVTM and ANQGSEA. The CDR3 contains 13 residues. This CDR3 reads CSVGRGASQPQHF. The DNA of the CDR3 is TGCAGCGTTGGTCGGGGGGCTTCTCAGCCCCAGCATTTT.

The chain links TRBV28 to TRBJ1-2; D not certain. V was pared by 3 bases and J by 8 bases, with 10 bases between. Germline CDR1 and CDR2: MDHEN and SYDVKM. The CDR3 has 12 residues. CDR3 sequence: CASSFLERGYTF. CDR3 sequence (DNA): TGTGCCAGCAGTTTCCTGGAGAGGGGCTACACCTTC.

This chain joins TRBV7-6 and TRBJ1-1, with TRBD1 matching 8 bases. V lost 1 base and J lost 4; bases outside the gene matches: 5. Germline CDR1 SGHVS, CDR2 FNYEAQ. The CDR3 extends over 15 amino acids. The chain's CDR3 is CASSLGQGLSTEAFF. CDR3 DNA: TGTGCCAGCAGCTTAGGACAGGGGTTAAGCACTGAAGCTTTCTTT.

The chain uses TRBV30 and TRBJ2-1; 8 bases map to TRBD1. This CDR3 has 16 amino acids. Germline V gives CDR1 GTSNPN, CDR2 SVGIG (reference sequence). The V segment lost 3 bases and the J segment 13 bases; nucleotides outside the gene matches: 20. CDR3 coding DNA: TGTGCCTGGAGCTATGAGGACAGGGCGATGAGCCCGTCCCAGTTCTTC. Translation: CAWSYEDRAMSPSQFF.

The DNA for the CDR3 is TGTGCCAGCAGCAGAACAGGGAACTATGGCTACACCTTC. Protein sequence: CASSRTGNYGYTF. V gene TRBV13 combines with J gene TRBJ1-2, with D possibly being TRBD1 (6 bases). CDR3 length equals 13 residues. The V and J ends lost 5 bases and 2 bases respectively, with 9 bases between them. Germline values: CDR1 PRHDT, CDR2 FYEKMQ (reference sequence).

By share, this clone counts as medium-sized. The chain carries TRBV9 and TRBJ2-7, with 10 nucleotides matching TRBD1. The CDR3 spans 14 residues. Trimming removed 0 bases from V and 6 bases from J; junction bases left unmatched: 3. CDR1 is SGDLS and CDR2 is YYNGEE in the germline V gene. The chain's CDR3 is CASSVGGTGAEQYF. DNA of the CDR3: TGTGCCAGCAGCGTAGGAGGGACAGGGGCCGAGCAGTACTTC.

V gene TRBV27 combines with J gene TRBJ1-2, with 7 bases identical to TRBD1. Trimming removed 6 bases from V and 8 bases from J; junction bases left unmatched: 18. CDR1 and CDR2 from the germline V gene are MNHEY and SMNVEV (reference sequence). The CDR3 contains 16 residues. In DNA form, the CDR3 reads TGTGCCAGCAGCGGTTGGGGAAACGACAGGGTCGGAGGCTACACCTTC. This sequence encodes CASSGWGNDRVGGYTF.